Below, 15 T cell receptor beta chains from the same sample are listed, as sequenced in a study of T-cell memory formation after mild COVID-19. TCRdb re-derived calls from the 5' RACE reads in MiXCR, one entry per CDR3 protein. The table lists fewer than 50,000 distinct CDR3 sequences, 6% to 8.5% of them singletons. Sequenced sample: PBMCs or a T cell subset sorted from them (not recorded which). These receptors originate from an adult who had mild COVID-19 (a few samples of this study predate the infection). Cell type and time point are not known.

The chain recombines TRBV6-1 with TRBJ2-5; D uncertain. CDR1 and CDR2 from the germline V gene are MNHNS and SASEGT. This CDR3 region has 11 residues. Trimming removed 1 base at V and 4 bases at J, with 1 base between. The CDR3 region has the DNA TGTGCCAGCAGTGAAGGAGAGACCCAGTACTTC. Residues: CASSEGETQYF.

This rearrangement joins TRBV7-6 to TRBJ2-5; 7 bases are a match to TRBD1. Germline V gene lookup returns CDR1 SGHVS and CDR2 FNYEAQ. The CDR3 sequence is 13 residues long. V lost 5 bases to trimming and J lost 7 bases; unmatched junction nucleotides: 7. CDR3 DNA sequence: TGTGCCAGCAGCCTAGGGGGCGTGGGGACCCAGTACTTC. Translating gives CASSLGGVGTQYF.

The table lists this clonotype with many counts. DNA of the CDR3: TGTGCCAGCAGGAGTAGCGGGAGTAGTCAGCAGCAGTACTTC. Amino acid sequence: CASRSSGSSQQQYF. This sequence joins TRBV7-2 and TRBJ2-7; 9 bases match TRBD2. Trimming took 6 bases from V and 8 from J; bases not matched to a gene: 11. CDR1 is SGHTA, CDR2 FQGNSA, per germline. The CDR3 loop spans 14 amino acids.

The gene calls are TRBV6-5 and TRBJ2-5, with TRBD1 matching 10 bases. Germline values: CDR1 MNHEY, CDR2 SVGAGI. V gave up 3 bases and J gave up 4 bases; unmatched junction bases: 8. The CDR3 totals 16 residues. Here the CDR3 reads CASSYGTGVARETQYF. The CDR3 DNA reads as TGTGCCAGCAGTTATGGGACAGGGGTGGCAAGAGAGACCCAGTACTTC.

This clonotype was picked up a small number of times. V usage is TRBV5-1 and J usage is TRBJ2-1; tentatively, D is TRBD1 (5 bases). Germline V gene lookup returns CDR1 SGHRS and CDR2 YFSETQ. V was shortened by 0 bases and J by 0 bases, with 10 bases between the two germline ends. The length of the CDR3 is 16 residues. Here the CDR3 reads CASSLAQGYSYNEQFF. CDR3 sequence (DNA): TGCGCCAGCAGCTTGGCCCAGGGATACTCCTACAATGAGCAGTTCTTC.

In its sample, this clonotype was seen a few times. The chain combines TRBV7-9 with TRBJ1-4, with TRBD1 matching over 7 bases. Germline-derived CDR1 and CDR2 are SEHNR and FQNEAQ (reference sequence). Trimming cost V 5 bases and J 5 bases; bases outside gene matches: 5. The CDR3 extends over 14 amino acids. CDR3 residues: CASSLDRVNEKLFF. The CDR3 DNA is TGTGCCAGCAGCCTTGACAGGGTCAATGAAAAACTGTTTTTT.

This chain uses TRBV29-1 with TRBJ1-2; no reliable D call. Germline CDR1 and CDR2: SQVTM and ANQGSEA. There are 12 residues in the CDR3. The germline V and J ends were trimmed by 0 bases and 8 bases, with 10 bases remaining between them. The DNA for the CDR3 is TGCAGCGTTGAAGATCCCGGGGTGGGCTACACCTTC. Translating it yields CSVEDPGVGYTF.

The J gene is TRBJ2-1, the V gene TRBV30; perhaps TRBD1 as D (6 bases). This CDR3 is built from 12 residues. The V and J ends lost 4 bases and 11 bases respectively, with 15 bases between them. Germline V gene lookup returns CDR1 GTSNPN and CDR2 SVGIG (reference sequence). CDR3 bases: TGTGCCTGGACTAGGGGGACGGAGCAGCAGTTCTTC. Translation gives CAWTRGTEQQFF. The whole variable domain, remainder taken from reference TRBV30 and TRBJ2-1, is SQTIHQWPATLVQPVGSPLSLECTVEGTSNPNLYWYRQAAGRGLQLLFYSVGIGQISSEVPQNLSASRPQDRQFILSSKKLLLSDSGFYLCAWTRGTEQQFFGPGTRLTVL.

In this sample, this clonotype turned up a few times. V and J are TRBV6-6 and TRBJ2-7, with 14 positions matching TRBD2. Germline V gene data show CDR1 as MNHNY and CDR2 as SVGAGI (reference sequence). V lost 6 bases and J lost 5; bases outside the gene matches: 18. The CDR3 is 19 residues long. The CDR3 protein is CASRGTGTSGSRQSNEQYF. DNA for the CDR3: TGTGCCAGCAGAGGTACCGGGACTAGCGGGAGTAGGCAGTCGAACGAGCAGTACTTC.

This clonotype ranks as medium-sized. The CDR3 region has the DNA TGTGCCAGCAGCTCTCCGGGCCGTAGCAAGTTCTTC. Translation gives CASSSPGRSKFF. The chain recombines TRBV7-2 with TRBJ2-1, with D unresolved. V dropped 4 bases and J dropped 14 bases, with 15 bases sitting between them. Germline loops: CDR1 SGHTA, CDR2 FQGNSA. This CDR3 has 12 residues. Together with reference TRBV7-2 and TRBJ2-1, the CDR3 gives the full variable domain: GAGVSQSPSNKVTEKGKDVELRCDPISGHTALYWYRQSLGQGLEFLIYFQGNSAPDKSGLPSDRFSAERTGGSVSTLTIQRTQQEDSAVYLCASSSPGRSKFFGPGTRLTVL.

The rearrangement joins TRBV5-1 to TRBJ1-6; possible D gene TRBD1, 6 bases. The CDR3 runs to 16 residues. V was clipped by 2 bases and J by 5 bases, with 14 bases between them. Germline V gene sequence: CDR1 SGHRS, CDR2 YFSETQ. This CDR3 is CASSFTGSVNNSPLHF. The CDR3 DNA reads as TGCGCCAGCAGCTTTACAGGGTCGGTTAATAATTCACCCCTCCACTTT. Full variable domain (outside the CDR3, taken from reference TRBV5-1 and TRBJ1-6): KAGVTQTPRYLIKTRGQQVTLSCSPISGHRSVSWYQQTPGQGLQFLFEYFSETQRNKGNFPGRFSGRQFSNSRSEMNVSTLELGDSALYLCASSFTGSVNNSPLHFGNGTRLTVT.

V is TRBV11-3 and J is TRBJ2-6; 10 nucleotides line up with TRBD1. The germline V gene encodes CDR1 SGHNT and CDR2 YENEEA. This CDR3 has 18 amino acids. Trimming removed 5 bases from V and 0 bases from J; junction bases left unmatched: 7. The DNA for the CDR3 is TGTGCCAGCAGCCACGGGACAGGGGTTTCCTCTGGGGCCAACGTCCTGACTTTC. Its translation is CASSHGTGVSSGANVLTF.

This clonotype appeared many times. The chain uses TRBV6-5 and TRBJ1-1, with D hard to call. CDR3 length: 16 residues. V lost 2 bases and J lost 0, with 13 bases in between. Germline loops: CDR1 MNHEY, CDR2 SVGAGI. The CDR3 here is CASSYGSGIVNTEAFF. DNA of the CDR3: TGTGCCAGCAGTTACGGGAGTGGGATCGTGAACACTGAAGCTTTCTTT.

This clonotype was recorded a few times. The rearrangement joins TRBV4-1 to TRBJ1-2; no reliable D call. The CDR3 contains 16 residues. Trimming stripped 0 bases from V and 4 bases from J, with 15 bases between. Per the germline V gene, CDR1 is MGHRA and CDR2 is YSYEKL. The CDR3 region is CASSQDAVRNVYGYTF. In nucleotides, the CDR3 is TGCGCCAGCAGCCAAGACGCAGTTCGGAATGTCTATGGCTACACCTTC.

This clonotype has only a few counts. The gene calls are TRBV19 and TRBJ2-1; 9 bases align to TRBD1. The CDR3 contains 14 residues. In germline, CDR1 is LNHDA, CDR2 SQIVND (reference sequence). After removal of 8 bases from V and 3 bases from J, the junction contained 5 bases not matched to a gene. The CDR3 spells CASGGQGRYNEQFF. For the CDR3, the DNA is TGTGCCAGTGGGGGACAGGGTCGCTACAATGAGCAGTTCTTC.